This passage covers 25 T cell receptor beta chains from one sample sequenced in a study of cytomegalovirus exposure and HLA in healthy donors. The PCR used 60 Vbeta and 13 Jbeta primers. The repertoire was sequenced with immunoSEQ multiplex PCR; TCRdb's copy has only in-frame clones and lacks some. The sample contains roughly 77,000 clones, 10% of which appear only once. Sequencing input: PBMCs. The source of these receptors is a man aged 60-69 years in good health and CMV-seropositive.

This clone was detected only a few times. V and J are TRBV27 and TRBJ1-5; weak D call: TRBD1 (5 bases). The CDR3 extends over 16 amino acids. Trimming left V 8 bases short and J 0 bases short, with 17 bases between. Germline CDR1 and CDR2: MNHEY and SMNVEV (reference sequence). The CDR3 is CASGPRERNSNQPQHF. The CDR3 DNA sequence: TGTGCCAGCGGACCCAGGGAACGGAATAGCAATCAGCCCCAGCATTTT.

This clone has just a few counts. The chain carries TRBV30 and TRBJ1-2, with 8 bases that match TRBD1. CDR1 GTSNPN and CDR2 SVGIG come from the germline V gene (reference sequence). Trimming removed 0 bases from V and 6 bases from J; junction bases left unmatched: 6. CDR3 length: 14 residues. This CDR3 is CAWSVERTGNGYTF. CDR3 in DNA: TGTGCCTGGAGTGTAGAGAGGACAGGGAATGGCTACACCTTC.

About this clone itself: The junction departs from the called germline gene at one end, perhaps through a read error. As DNA, the CDR3 is TGTGCCAGCAGCCGGGACTTATATGTCTACACCTTC. Protein: CASSRDLYVYTF. This sequence joins TRBV6-6 and TRBJ1-2; possible D gene TRBD1, 5 bases. The CDR3 has 12 residues. Germline loops: CDR1 MNHNY, CDR2 SVGAGI (reference sequence).

In this sample, this clone turned up a few times. The gene calls are TRBV28 and TRBJ1-3, with a weak D call TRBD1 (5 bases). CDR1 is MDHEN and CDR2 is SYDVKM in the germline V gene. V was trimmed by 3 bases and J by 0 bases, leaving 12 bases between them. The CDR3 is 16 residues long. The CDR3 DNA reads TGTGCCAGCAGTTTGGGACTCCCTGGCTCTGGAAACACCATATATTTT. Its protein product is CASSLGLPGSGNTIYF.

The chain is built from TRBV28 and TRBJ1-2; possible D gene TRBD1, 6 bases. The ends were cut back, 1 base at V and 2 bases at J, with 8 bases in the middle. This CDR3 is built from 14 residues. Germline CDR1 is MDHEN and CDR2 is SYDVKM. The CDR3 DNA follows: TGTGCCAGCAGTTTATTGACAGGAAACTATGGCTACACCTTC. The encoded protein is CASSLLTGNYGYTF.

V usage is TRBV28 and J usage is TRBJ2-5, with 10 nucleotides matching TRBD2. CDR1 is MDHEN and CDR2 is SYDVKM in the germline V gene. The V segment lost 5 bases and the J segment 5 bases; nucleotides outside the gene matches: 11. This CDR3 has 16 amino acids. CDR3 in DNA: TGTGCCAGCAGTCCCTCCAGGAGCGGGGGGGCCGAGACCCAGTACTTC. Translated: CASSPSRSGGAETQYF.

The J gene is TRBJ2-2, the V gene TRBV7-8; 9 bases are shared with TRBD1. CDR1 and CDR2 from the germline V gene are SGHVS and FQNEAQ. Unmatched junction bases numbered 7, after V lost 3 bases and J lost 8 bases. CDR3 length: 15 residues. CDR3 protein: CASSLGTGGAGELFF. The CDR3 DNA reads as TGTGCCAGCAGCTTGGGCACAGGGGGCGCGGGGGAGCTGTTTTTT.

This clone has only a few counts. J is TRBJ2-5 and V is TRBV28; 11 nucleotides align to TRBD1. The germline CDR1 and CDR2 sequences are MDHEN and SYDVKM. The CDR3 has 14 amino acids. The V and J ends lost 6 bases and 5 bases, in that order; junction bases with no gene match: 5. The CDR3 region has the DNA TGTGCCAGCAGCGGACAGGGGGCTTGGGAGACCCAGTACTTC. Protein sequence: CASSGQGAWETQYF.

V usage is TRBV6-4 and J usage is TRBJ2-3; TRBD2 aligns across 7 bases. In germline, CDR1 is MRHNA, CDR2 SNTAGT. The CDR3 covers 14 residues. The V and J ends lost 3 bases and 6 bases, in that order; junction bases with no gene match: 6. CDR3 sequence reads: CASSEQTAGDTQYF. As DNA, the CDR3 is TGTGCCAGCAGTGAACAGACAGCGGGGGATACGCAGTATTTT.

This clone was found a few times. V and J are TRBV27 and TRBJ2-7; 7 bases map to TRBD1. With V trimmed by 5 bases and J by 2 bases, 9 bases remained unmatched. The germline V gene has CDR1 MNHEY and CDR2 SMNVEV (reference sequence). The CDR3 length is 15 residues. The DNA for the CDR3 is TGTGCCAGCAGTATCGGGACAGCAAGCCCCTACGAGCAGTACTTC. It encodes CASSIGTASPYEQYF.

The V and J genes are TRBV18 and TRBJ2-5; 8 bases are a match to TRBD2. Germline-derived CDR1 and CDR2 are KGHSH and LQKENI. V shed 5 bases, J shed 3 bases, and the junction held 5 bases outside the gene matches. The CDR3 runs 14 residues. CDR3 region: CASSKEAGEETQYF. The CDR3 DNA follows: TGTGCCAGCTCAAAGGAAGCGGGAGAAGAGACCCAGTACTTC.

The chain carries TRBV9 and TRBJ2-5, with 8 bases matching TRBD1. This CDR3 is 13 amino acids long. Germline V gene lookup returns CDR1 SGDLS and CDR2 YYNGEE. Trimming at V came to 4 bases and at J to 5 bases, leaving 4 bases not matched to a gene. CDR3 in amino acids: CASSPDRAETQYF. The DNA of the CDR3 is TGTGCCAGCAGCCCGGACAGGGCTGAGACCCAGTACTTC.

This clone came up a few times. The chain is built from TRBV15 and TRBJ1-5, with TRBD1 matching 10 bases. Germline CDR1 LNHNV, CDR2 YYDKDF (reference sequence). This CDR3 has 15 amino acids. J was trimmed by 8 bases and V by 7 bases; bases with no gene match: 11. CDR3 sequence reads: CATIRGTGAKEPQHF. DNA for the CDR3: TGTGCCACCATCCGAGGGACAGGGGCTAAGGAGCCCCAGCATTTT.

This clone turned up a few times. This chain connects TRBV4-1 to TRBJ1-1; TRBD1 matches 7 bases. The CDR3 length is 15 residues. Germline CDR1 MGHRA, CDR2 YSYEKL. The trim removed 1 base at V and 0 bases at J, leaving 2 bases unmatched. CDR3 nucleotides: TGCGCCAGCAGCCAAGGACAGGGAATGAACACTGAAGCTTTCTTT. The encoded protein is CASSQGQGMNTEAFF.

This clone has more than one count but fewer than ten. The DNA for the CDR3 is TGTGCCAGCAGTCTGACAGGGGGAAGCTCCTACGAGCAGTACTTC. Its translation is CASSLTGGSSYEQYF. This chain links TRBV6-5 with TRBJ2-7; 9 bases line up with TRBD1. V shed 5 bases, J shed 0 bases, and the junction held 5 bases outside the gene matches. The length of the CDR3 is 15 residues. Germline loops: CDR1 MNHEY, CDR2 SVGAGI.

Only a few counts were recorded for this clone. The same CDR3 arises from other DNA sequences in this sample as well. CDR3 nucleotide sequence: TGTGCCAGCAGGGAGGGGACAGGCCCCGGGAATGAGCAGTTCTTC. It yields the protein CASREGTGPGNEQFF. The rearrangement uses TRBV28 and TRBJ2-1; 8 bases agree with TRBD1. V lost 6 bases and J lost 7; bases outside the gene matches: 11. Germline lookup yields CDR1 MDHEN and CDR2 SYDVKM. The CDR3 has 15 residues.

The chain joins TRBV4-1 to TRBJ2-1, with TRBD2 identical over 7 bases. CDR1 is MGHRA, CDR2 YSYEKL, per germline. J was trimmed by 6 bases and V by 10 bases; bases with no gene match: 9. There are 13 residues in the CDR3. DNA of the CDR3: TGCGCCACCTCGCCGGGGGGATCCAATGAGCAGTTCTTC. Protein product: CATSPGGSNEQFF.

This clone was recorded a few times. The CDR3 sequence is CASSSRAGQSSYEQYF. The CDR3 DNA reads TGCGCCAGCAGCTCCCGCGCGGGACAGAGCTCCTACGAGCAGTACTTC. V gene TRBV5-1 combines with J gene TRBJ2-7; a possible D gene is TRBD1 (7 bases). Germline V gene data show CDR1 as SGHRS and CDR2 as YFSETQ. Deletions cut 3 bases from V and 0 bases from J, with 16 bases between. The CDR3 length is 16 residues.

The chain uses TRBV5-1 and TRBJ2-5, with 11 bases that match TRBD2. In germline, CDR1 is SGHRS, CDR2 YFSETQ. V lost 3 bases to trimming and J lost 2 bases; unmatched junction nucleotides: 6. This CDR3 comprises 16 residues. The CDR3 DNA sequence: TGCGCCAGCAGCTCGCTAACTAGCGGGGGTCAAGAGACCCAGTACTTC. It yields the protein CASSSLTSGGQETQYF.

The rearrangement joins TRBV18 to TRBJ2-7; TRBD1 agrees at 9 bases. Losses at the gene ends were 3 bases for V and 3 bases for J; bases not matched to a gene: 9. CDR1 and CDR2 (germline): KGHSH, LQKENI. This CDR3 is 16 amino acids long. The CDR3 here is CASSPDVLDRGYEQYF. Written as DNA, the CDR3 is TGTGCCAGCTCACCCGACGTTTTGGACAGGGGCTACGAGCAGTACTTC.

The rearrangement joins TRBV18 to TRBJ1-1; possibly TRBD1 for D (6 bases). V lost 6 bases, J lost 4 bases, and 15 bases lay in between. Germline V lookup: CDR1 KGHSH, CDR2 LQKENI. CDR3 length: 14 residues. CDR3 residues: CASSQEGGGTEAFF. The DNA for the CDR3 is TGTGCCAGCTCGCAAGAGGGAGGGGGCACTGAAGCTTTCTTT.

The chain recombines TRBV4-2 with TRBJ2-3, with 8 bases aligning to TRBD2. Germline trimming cut 0 bases from V and 1 base from J; bases unmatched to any gene: 9. Germline CDR1 is LGHNA and CDR2 is YNFKEQ. This CDR3 contains 18 residues. As DNA, the CDR3 is TGTGCCAGCAGCCAAGATCATGGTCGGGGGGGCCGCACAGATACGCAGTATTTT. It encodes CASSQDHGRGGRTDTQYF.

The chain has TRBV5-1 and TRBJ1-2; D uncertain. CDR1 and CDR2 (germline): SGHRS, YFSETQ. V lost 0 bases and J 7 bases, leaving 10 bases between the germline ends. The CDR3 extends over 13 amino acids. The CDR3: CASSLAGRSGYTF. CDR3 nucleotide sequence: TGCGCCAGCAGCTTGGCCGGTCGCTCTGGCTACACCTTC.

Only a few counts were recorded for this clone. The J gene is TRBJ2-1, the V gene TRBV25-1, with 14 bases aligning to TRBD2. V trimming: 6 bases; J trimming: 1 base; junction bases outside the gene matches: 8. CDR3 length equals 18 residues. The germline V gene encodes CDR1 MGHDK and CDR2 SYGVNS. The CDR3 reads CASRAGTSGRVSYNEQFF. CDR3 bases: TGTGCCAGCAGGGCCGGGACTAGCGGGAGAGTATCCTACAATGAGCAGTTCTTC.

This clone was counted a few times. The chain joins TRBV5-1 to TRBJ2-2; 11 nucleotides match TRBD2. The V and J ends lost 0 bases and 7 bases, in that order; junction bases with no gene match: 11. The germline V gene has CDR1 SGHRS and CDR2 YFSETQ. This CDR3 comprises 18 residues. DNA of the CDR3: TGCGCCAGCAGCTTGGATTATAGCGGGGGGGCCACGATCGGGGAGCTGTTTTTT. It encodes CASSLDYSGGATIGELFF.